Below are 2 T cell receptor beta chains sequenced from a single sample in a study of blood T cells in healthy people across ages. Alongside a J-beta primer mix, a sample-barcoded 5' primer served in a second PCR lasting roughly 7 to 12 cycles. One entry per CDR3 protein, called by TCRdb with MiXCR from the 5' RACE reads. The repertoire has roughly 1 million distinct CDR3 sequences, about 23% of them found once; the top ten carry approximately 0.75%. In addition, the sample was reused for a study of T cells of mothers and their children.

Sequencing was done on a sample of blood. Receptor source: a girl aged 2-10 years in good health.

With respect to this clonotype: Because it lacks the conserved phenylalanine or tryptophan at the end, this CDR3 is likely a read error. The chain carries TRBV13 and TRBJ2-6; the D gene is possibly TRBD2 (6 bases). This CDR3 has 15 residues. The ends were cut back, 5 bases at V and 2 bases at J, with 10 bases in the middle. Germline V gene lookup returns CDR1 PRHDT and CDR2 FYEKMQ (reference sequence). The CDR3 here is CASSRGDTGANVLTL. The CDR3 DNA reads as TGTGCCAGCAGCCGCGGGGATACTGGGGCCAACGTCCTGACTCTC.

This clonotype was recorded a few times. This chain connects TRBV10-3 to TRBJ1-1; 10 bases match TRBD1. J was trimmed by 4 bases and V by 11 bases; bases with no gene match: 10. This CDR3 region has 14 residues. From germline, CDR1 is ENHRY and CDR2 SYGVKD. As DNA, the CDR3 is TGTGCCGCCTCCGGGACAGGGGATTCCACTGAAGCTTTCTTT. Protein sequence: CAASGTGDSTEAFF.